This TCR beta chain appears in the sequencing data of a study of T cells after yellow fever vaccination. Broader study findings: In post-booster samples, most primary-vaccination clones reappeared (about 97% CD4, approximately 91% CD8). The secondary response was weaker but peaked faster, day 5 versus 15.

This clonotype was counted many times. Its antigen is not identified. The CDR3 extends over 13 amino acids. The V and J ends lost 4 bases and 7 bases, in that order; junction bases with no gene match: 6. The germline V gene encodes CDR1 DFQATT and CDR2 SNEGSKA (reference sequence). Synthesis of TCR cDNA relied on 5'RACE template switching, which attached a universal primer site and UMIs. Each CDR3 protein is one row after TCRdb ran MiXCR on the 5' RACE reads. The sample lists almost 600,000 distinct CDR3 sequences, about 14% occurring once. The TCR originated in a man younger than 40 who received the YFV17D yellow fever vaccine. The chain links TRBV20-1 to TRBJ2-3, with 9 bases fitting TRBD1. The sample was PBMCs, taken on the day of the yellow fever booster vaccination. This CDR3 is CSANRDRDYTQYF. The CDR3 DNA reads as TGCAGTGCTAACCGGGACAGGGATTATACGCAGTATTTT.